The text below deals with one T cell receptor beta chain. Its matching antigen is unknown. The data stem from a study of CD8+CD57+ T cells in acquired aplastic anemia. The overall study: On average, sorted CD4+ and CD8+ cells gave about 2.9 ug of DNA.

In patients chosen for sequencing, flow cytometry had shown CD8+CD57+ cell expansion. CDR3 and TCR beta VDJ profiling relied on a genomic DNA template. TCRdb analysed the reads with MiXCR anew, one entry per CDR3 protein. This sample carries hundreds of thousands of distinct CDR3 sequences, approximately 79% of them seen once, and the ten largest clones take 40% to 55%. Unmatched junction bases numbered 6, after V lost 4 bases and J lost 5 bases. Germline V gene lookup returns CDR1 SNHLY and CDR2 FYNNEI. The CDR3 loop spans 15 amino acids. Study conclusions and caveats: Patients and controls had in common approximately 30 CD8+ CDR3 sequences.

The clonotype was recovered from a human donor with aplastic anemia. Sample: sorted CD4+, CD8+, or CD8+CD57+ T cells (not recorded which) from PBMCs. The chain recombines TRBV2 with TRBJ2-1, with 9 bases lining up with TRBD1. The CDR3 sequence: CASSGDRVGDNEQFF. The CDR3 DNA reads TGTGCCAGCAGTGGGGACAGGGTAGGGGACAATGAGCAGTTCTTC.